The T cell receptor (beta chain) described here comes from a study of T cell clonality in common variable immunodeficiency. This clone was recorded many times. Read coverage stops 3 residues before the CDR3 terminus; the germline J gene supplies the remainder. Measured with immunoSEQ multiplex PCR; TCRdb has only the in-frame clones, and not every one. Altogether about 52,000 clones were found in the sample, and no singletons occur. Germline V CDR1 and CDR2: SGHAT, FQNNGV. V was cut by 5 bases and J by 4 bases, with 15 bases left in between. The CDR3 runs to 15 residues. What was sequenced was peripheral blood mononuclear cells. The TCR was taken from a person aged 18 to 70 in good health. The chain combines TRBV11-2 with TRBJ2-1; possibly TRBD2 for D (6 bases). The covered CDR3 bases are TGTGCCAGCAGCCTCGGGACTCCCGGTTACAATGAG. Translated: CASSLGTPGYNE. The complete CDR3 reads CASSLGTPGYNEQFF.